This TCR beta chain was obtained from a study of early T cells in non-severe SARS-CoV-2 infection. Trimming removed 6 bases from V and 0 bases from J; junction bases left unmatched: 8. The CDR3 extends over 16 amino acids. From germline, CDR1 is SGHRS and CDR2 YFSETQ. Via MiXCR, TCRdb re-called the 5' RACE reads, giving one row per CDR3 protein. The sample lists about 99,000 distinct CDR3 sequences, about 15% occurring once. This clonotype was seen a handful of times. What was sequenced was whole blood. The TCR originated in an adult who was a healthcare worker with PCR-confirmed SARS-CoV-2 infection or an uninfected control (not recorded which). The rearrangement joins TRBV5-1 to TRBJ2-1; 8 positions agree with TRBD1. CDR3 region: CASKRTGPLSYNEQFF. In DNA, the CDR3 is TGCGCCAGCAAAAGGACAGGGCCCCTCTCCTACAATGAGCAGTTCTTC.